This T cell receptor (beta chain) was found in a study of blood T cell repertoires in COVID-19. Background on the study: Material from acute and convalescent COVID-19 was sourced from the United States, Italy and Spain. PBMCs, B-cell-depleted T cells, or T cells were the source of the cDNA or gDNA that made up the material.

Original processing notes: Quantification of nucleated cells was approximated via reference gene primer amplification. Data came from immunoSEQ multiplex PCR; TCRdb stores just in-frame clones and leaves some out. The V and J calls and clone size come from that table; D and trimming were worked out from the DNA. The table lists 78,000 or so clones, roughly 87% of them singletons. The sequence was collected from a woman aged 45-59 years with acute or convalescent COVID-19. Sequenced material: peripheral blood.

CDR3 DNA: TGTGCCAGCAGCCGTGACAGGGGGAACGATGGCTACACCTTC. This encodes CASSRDRGNDGYTF. This sequence joins TRBV11-2 and TRBJ1-2; TRBD1 matches 9 bases. J gave up 6 bases and V 5 bases, and 7 bases lay outside the gene matches. The CDR3 consists of 14 residues. CDR1 is SGHAT and CDR2 is FQNNGV in the germline V gene. Full variable domain (outside the CDR3, taken from reference TRBV11-2 and TRBJ1-2): EAGVAQSPRYKIIEKRQSVAFWCNPISGHATLYWYQQILGQGPKLLIQFQNNGVVDDSQLPKDRFSAERLKGVDSTLKIQPAKLEDSAVYLCASSRDRGNDGYTFGSGTRLTVV.